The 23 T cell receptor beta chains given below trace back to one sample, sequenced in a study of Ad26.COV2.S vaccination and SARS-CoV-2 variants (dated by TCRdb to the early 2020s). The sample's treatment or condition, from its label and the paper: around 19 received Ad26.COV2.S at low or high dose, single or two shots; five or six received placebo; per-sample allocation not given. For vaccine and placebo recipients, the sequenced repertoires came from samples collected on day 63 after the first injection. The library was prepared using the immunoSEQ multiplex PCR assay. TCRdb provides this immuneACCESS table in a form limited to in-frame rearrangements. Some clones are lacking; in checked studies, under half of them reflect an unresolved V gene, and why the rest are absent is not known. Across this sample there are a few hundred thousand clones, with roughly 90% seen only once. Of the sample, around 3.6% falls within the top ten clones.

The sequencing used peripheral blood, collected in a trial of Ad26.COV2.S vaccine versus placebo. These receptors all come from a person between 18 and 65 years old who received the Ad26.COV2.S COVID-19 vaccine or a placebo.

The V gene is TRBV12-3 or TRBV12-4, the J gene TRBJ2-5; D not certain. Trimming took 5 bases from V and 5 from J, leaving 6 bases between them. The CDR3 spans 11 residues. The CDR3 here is CASSPAETQYF. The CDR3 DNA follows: TGTGCCAGCAGTCCGGCGGAGACCCAGTACTTC.

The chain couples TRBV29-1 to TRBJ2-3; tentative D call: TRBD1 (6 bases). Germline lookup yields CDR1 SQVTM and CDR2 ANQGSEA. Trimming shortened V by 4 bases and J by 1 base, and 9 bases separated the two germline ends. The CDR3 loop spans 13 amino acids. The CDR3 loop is CSVVRQGTDTQYF. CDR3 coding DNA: TGCAGCGTTGTACGACAGGGCACAGATACGCAGTATTTT.

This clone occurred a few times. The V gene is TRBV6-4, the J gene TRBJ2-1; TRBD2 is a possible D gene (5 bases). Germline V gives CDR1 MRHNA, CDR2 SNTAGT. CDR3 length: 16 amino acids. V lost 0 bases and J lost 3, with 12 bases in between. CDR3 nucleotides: TGTGCCAGCAGTGACTCGAGAGGGCGGAACTACAATGAGCAGTTCTTC. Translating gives CASSDSRGRNYNEQFF.

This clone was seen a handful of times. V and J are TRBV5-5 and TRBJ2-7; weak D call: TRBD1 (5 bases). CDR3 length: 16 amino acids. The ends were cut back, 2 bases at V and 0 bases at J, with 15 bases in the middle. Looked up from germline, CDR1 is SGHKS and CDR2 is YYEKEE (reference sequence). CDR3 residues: CASSLVGATHSYEQYF. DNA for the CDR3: TGTGCCAGCAGCTTAGTAGGGGCGACCCACTCCTACGAGCAGTACTTC.

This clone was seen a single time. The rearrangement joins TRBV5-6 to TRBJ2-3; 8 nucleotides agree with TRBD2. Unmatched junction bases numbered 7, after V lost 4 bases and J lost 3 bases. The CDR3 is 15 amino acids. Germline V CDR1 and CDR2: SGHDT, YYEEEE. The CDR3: CASSKRQRETDTQYF. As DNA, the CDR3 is TGTGCCAGCAGCAAACGACAGCGGGAGACAGATACGCAGTATTTT.

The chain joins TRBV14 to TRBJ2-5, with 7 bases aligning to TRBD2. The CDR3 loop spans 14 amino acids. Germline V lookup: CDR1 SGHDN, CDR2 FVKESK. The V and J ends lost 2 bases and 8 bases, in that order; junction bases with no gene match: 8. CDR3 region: CASSQTGLLITQYF. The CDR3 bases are TGTGCCAGCAGCCAAACGGGACTACTCATCACCCAGTACTTC.

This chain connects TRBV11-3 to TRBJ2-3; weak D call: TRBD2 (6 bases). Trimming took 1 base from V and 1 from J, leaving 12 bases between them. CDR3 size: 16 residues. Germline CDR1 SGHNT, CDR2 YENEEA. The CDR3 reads CASSLGLAGRTDTQYF. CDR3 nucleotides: TGTGCCAGCAGCTTAGGGCTTGCGGGGCGCACAGATACGCAGTATTTT.

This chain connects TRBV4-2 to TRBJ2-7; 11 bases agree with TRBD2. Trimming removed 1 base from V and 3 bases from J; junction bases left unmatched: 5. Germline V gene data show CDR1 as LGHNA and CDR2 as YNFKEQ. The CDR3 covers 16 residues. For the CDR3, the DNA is TGTGCCAGCAGCCAAGTTCCTAGCGGGGGGATCTACGAGCAGTACTTC. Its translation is CASSQVPSGGIYEQYF.

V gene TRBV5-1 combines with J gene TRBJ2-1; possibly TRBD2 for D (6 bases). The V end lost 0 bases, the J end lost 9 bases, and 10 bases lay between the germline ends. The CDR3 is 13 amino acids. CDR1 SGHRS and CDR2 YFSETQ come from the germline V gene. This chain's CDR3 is CASSLAPGSEQFF. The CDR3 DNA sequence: TGCGCCAGCAGCTTGGCCCCCGGGAGTGAGCAGTTCTTC.

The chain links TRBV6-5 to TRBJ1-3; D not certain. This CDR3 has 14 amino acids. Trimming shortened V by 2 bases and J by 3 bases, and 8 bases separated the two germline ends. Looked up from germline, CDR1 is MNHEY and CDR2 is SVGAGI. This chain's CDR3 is CASSYLPGGNTIYF. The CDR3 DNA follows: TGTGCCAGCAGTTACCTGCCCGGTGGAAACACCATATATTTT.

The CDR3 DNA follows: TGTGCCAGCAGTTACTCCAGACTGCAGGGAACCTACGAGCAGTACTTC. Its translation is CASSYSRLQGTYEQYF. The V gene is TRBV6-2 or TRBV6-3, the J gene TRBJ2-7; TRBD1 is a possible D gene (5 bases). Germline-derived CDR1 and CDR2 are MNHEY and SVGEGT. The CDR3 sequence is 16 residues long. Trimming took 0 bases from V and 2 from J, leaving 14 bases between them.

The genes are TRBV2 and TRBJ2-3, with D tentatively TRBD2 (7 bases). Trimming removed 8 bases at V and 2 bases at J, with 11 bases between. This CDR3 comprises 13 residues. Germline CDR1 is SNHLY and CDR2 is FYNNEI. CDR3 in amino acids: CASDGGLTDTQYF. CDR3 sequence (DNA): TGTGCCAGCGACGGGGGGCTCACAGATACGCAGTATTTT.

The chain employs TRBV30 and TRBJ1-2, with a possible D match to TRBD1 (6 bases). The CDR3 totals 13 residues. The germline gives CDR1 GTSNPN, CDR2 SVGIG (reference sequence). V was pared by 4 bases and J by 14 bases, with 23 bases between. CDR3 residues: CAWTHGGGGELTF. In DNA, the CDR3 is TGTGCCTGGACCCATGGGGGGGGCGGAGAGTTAACCTTC. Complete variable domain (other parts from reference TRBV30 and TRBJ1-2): SQTIHQWPATLVQPVGSPLSLECTVEGTSNPNLYWYRQAAGRGLQLLFYSVGIGQISSEVPQNLSASRPQDRQFILSSKKLLLSDSGFYLCAWTHGGGGELTFGSGTRLTVV.

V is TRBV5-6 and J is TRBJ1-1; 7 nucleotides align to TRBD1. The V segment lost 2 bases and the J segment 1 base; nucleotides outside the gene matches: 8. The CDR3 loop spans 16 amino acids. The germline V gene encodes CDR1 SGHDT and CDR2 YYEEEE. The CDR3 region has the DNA TGTGCCAGCAGCTTATTAGCCGGGACAGCGAACACTGAAGCTTTCTTT. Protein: CASSLLAGTANTEAFF.

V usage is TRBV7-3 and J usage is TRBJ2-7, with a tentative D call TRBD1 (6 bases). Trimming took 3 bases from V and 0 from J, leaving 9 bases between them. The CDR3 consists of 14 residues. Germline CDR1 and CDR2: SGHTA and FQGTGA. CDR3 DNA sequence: TGTGCCAGCAGCTTTGGGGGCAGCTCCTACGAGCAGTACTTC. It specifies CASSFGGSSYEQYF.

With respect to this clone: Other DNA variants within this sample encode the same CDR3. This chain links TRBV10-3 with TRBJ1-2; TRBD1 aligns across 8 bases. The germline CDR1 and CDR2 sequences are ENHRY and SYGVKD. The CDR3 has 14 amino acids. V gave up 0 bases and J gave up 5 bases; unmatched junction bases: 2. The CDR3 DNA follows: TGTGCCATCAGTGAGTCGCGGACAGGGTATGGCTACACCTTC. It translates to CAISESRTGYGYTF.

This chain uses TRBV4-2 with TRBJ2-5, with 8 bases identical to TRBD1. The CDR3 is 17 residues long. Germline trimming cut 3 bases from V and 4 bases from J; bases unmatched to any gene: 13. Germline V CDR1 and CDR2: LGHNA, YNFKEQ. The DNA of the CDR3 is TGTGCCAGCAGCCACCAAGTAGACAGGGGAGTCGGAGAGACCCAGTACTTC. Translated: CASSHQVDRGVGETQYF.

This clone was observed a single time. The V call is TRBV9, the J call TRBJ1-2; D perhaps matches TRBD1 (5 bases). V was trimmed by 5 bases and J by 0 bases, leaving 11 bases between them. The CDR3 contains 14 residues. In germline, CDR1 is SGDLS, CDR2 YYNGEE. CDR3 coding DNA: TGTGCCAGCAGTAGGGGAATAGCTAACTATGGCTACACCTTC. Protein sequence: CASSRGIANYGYTF.

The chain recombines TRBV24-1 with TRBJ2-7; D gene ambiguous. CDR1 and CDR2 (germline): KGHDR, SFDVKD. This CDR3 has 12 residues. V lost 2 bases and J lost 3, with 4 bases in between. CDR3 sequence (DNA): TGTGCCACCAGTGATTCGGACTACGAGCAGTACTTC. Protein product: CATSDSDYEQYF.

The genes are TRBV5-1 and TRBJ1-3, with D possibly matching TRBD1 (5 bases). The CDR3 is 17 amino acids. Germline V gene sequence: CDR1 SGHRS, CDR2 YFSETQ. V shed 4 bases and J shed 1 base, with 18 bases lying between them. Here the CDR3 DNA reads TGCGCCAGCAGCCCGGGGGACGGGGCATATTCTGGAAACACCATATATTTT. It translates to CASSPGDGAYSGNTIYF.

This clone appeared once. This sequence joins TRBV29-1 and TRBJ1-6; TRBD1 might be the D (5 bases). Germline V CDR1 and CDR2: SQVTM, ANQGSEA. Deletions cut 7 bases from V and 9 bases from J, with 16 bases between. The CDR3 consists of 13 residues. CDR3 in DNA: TGCAGCGCCGAAGCAGGGAAGGGTTCACCCCTCCACTTT. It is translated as CSAEAGKGSPLHF.

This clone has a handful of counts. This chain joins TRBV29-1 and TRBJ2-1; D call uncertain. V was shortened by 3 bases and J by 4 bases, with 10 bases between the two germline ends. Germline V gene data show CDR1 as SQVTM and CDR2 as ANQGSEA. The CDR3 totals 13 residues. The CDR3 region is CSVDALAYNEQFF. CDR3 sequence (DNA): TGCAGCGTTGACGCTCTCGCTTACAATGAGCAGTTCTTC.

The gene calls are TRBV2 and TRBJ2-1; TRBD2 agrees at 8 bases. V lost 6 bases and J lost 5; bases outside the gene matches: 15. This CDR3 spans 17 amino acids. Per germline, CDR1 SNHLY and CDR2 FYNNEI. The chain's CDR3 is CASRTSPGRGDNNEQFF. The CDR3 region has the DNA TGTGCCAGCAGGACATCCCCTGGGCGGGGGGACAACAATGAGCAGTTCTTC.